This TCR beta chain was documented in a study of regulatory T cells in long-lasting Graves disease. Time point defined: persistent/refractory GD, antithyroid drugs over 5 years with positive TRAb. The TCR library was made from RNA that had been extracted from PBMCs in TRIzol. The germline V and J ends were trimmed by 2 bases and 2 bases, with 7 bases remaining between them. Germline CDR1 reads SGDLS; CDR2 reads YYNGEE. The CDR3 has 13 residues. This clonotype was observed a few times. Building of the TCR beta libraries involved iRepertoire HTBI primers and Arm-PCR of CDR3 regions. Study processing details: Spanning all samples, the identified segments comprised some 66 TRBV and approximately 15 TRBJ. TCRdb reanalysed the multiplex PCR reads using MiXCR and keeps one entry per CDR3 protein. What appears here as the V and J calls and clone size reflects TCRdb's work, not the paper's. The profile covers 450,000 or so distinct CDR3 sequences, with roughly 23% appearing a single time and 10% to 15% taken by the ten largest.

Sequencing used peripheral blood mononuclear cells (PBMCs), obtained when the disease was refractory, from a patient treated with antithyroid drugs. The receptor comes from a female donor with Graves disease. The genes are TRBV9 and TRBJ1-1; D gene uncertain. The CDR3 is CASSVQFNTEAFF. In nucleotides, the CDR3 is TGTGCCAGCAGCGTCCAGTTCAACACTGAAGCTTTCTTT.